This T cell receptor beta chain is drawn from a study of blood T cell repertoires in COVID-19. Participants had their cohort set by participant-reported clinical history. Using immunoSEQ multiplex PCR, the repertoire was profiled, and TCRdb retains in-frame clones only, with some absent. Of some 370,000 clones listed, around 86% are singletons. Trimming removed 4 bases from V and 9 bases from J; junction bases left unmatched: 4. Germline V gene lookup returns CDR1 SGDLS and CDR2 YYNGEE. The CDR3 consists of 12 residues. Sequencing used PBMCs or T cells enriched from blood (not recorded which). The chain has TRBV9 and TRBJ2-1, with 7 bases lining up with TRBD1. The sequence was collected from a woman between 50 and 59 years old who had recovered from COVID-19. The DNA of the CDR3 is TGTGCCAGCAGCCTAGGGGGCCCTGAGCAGTTCTTC. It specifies CASSLGGPEQFF.